The 4 T cell receptor beta chains given below trace back to one sample, sequenced in a study of blood T cell repertoires in COVID-19. Produced via immunoSEQ multiplex PCR; TCRdb's table is partial and in-frame only. This table has about 240,000 clones, around 82% appearing once. Sequencing was done on a sample of PBMCs or T cells enriched from blood (not recorded which). The receptors shown here come from a woman between 35 and 50 years old who had been exposed to COVID-19.

The V gene is TRBV6-6, the J gene TRBJ1-6, with 9 bases identical to TRBD1. Germline CDR1 reads MNHNY; CDR2 reads SVGAGI (reference sequence). Unmatched junction bases numbered 10, after V lost 10 bases and J lost 6 bases. This CDR3 spans 15 amino acids. CDR3 DNA: TGTGCCACCACGGACAGGGGAGACCTTAATTCACCCCTCCACTTT. It translates to CATTDRGDLNSPLHF.

J is TRBJ2-1 and V is TRBV28, with TRBD2 matching 9 bases. Germline CDR1 reads MDHEN; CDR2 reads SYDVKM. After removal of 7 bases from V and 7 bases from J, the junction contained 17 bases not matched to a gene. This CDR3 has 17 amino acids. This chain's CDR3 is CASMSPPGTSWGNEQFF. The CDR3 DNA sequence: TGTGCCAGCATGTCCCCCCCTGGGACTAGCTGGGGAAATGAGCAGTTCTTC. Complete variable domain (other parts from reference TRBV28 and TRBJ2-1): DVKVTQSSRYLVKRTGEKVFLECVQDMDHENMFWYRQDPGLGLRLIYFSYDVKMKEKGDIPEGYSVSREKKERFSLILESASTNQTSMYLCASMSPPGTSWGNEQFFGPGTRLTVL.

The rearrangement links TRBV7-6 to TRBJ1-1; D is possibly TRBD1 (5 bases). This CDR3 spans 13 amino acids. V was shortened by 1 base and J by 12 bases, with 15 bases between the two germline ends. Germline CDR1 SGHVS, CDR2 FNYEAQ. The CDR3 loop is CASSLVNVRVSFF. The CDR3 DNA is TGTGCCAGCAGCTTAGTAAATGTCAGGGTGTCTTTCTTT.

The chain carries TRBV9 and TRBJ1-4; maybe TRBD1 (5 bases). CDR3 length equals 15 residues. CDR1 and CDR2 (germline): SGDLS, YYNGEE. V gave up 3 bases and J gave up 4 bases, with 13 bases separating them. CDR3 DNA: TGTGCCAGCAGCGGGTACTCCGGGGGTAATGAAAAACTGTTTTTT. It codes for CASSGYSGGNEKLFF.